The present T cell receptor (beta chain) was sequenced within a study of shared clonotypes between healthy human individuals. The naive CD8 population came from CD45RO-negative cells selected for CCR7, without terminally differentiated effector memory CD45RA+ cells. TCRdb's copy holds only in-frame clones and misses some; the assay was immunoSEQ multiplex PCR. The sample includes approximately 590,000 clones, around 95% of them seen just once. The sample consisted of naive CD8+ T cells sorted from blood. This TCR was recovered from a woman between 25 and 40 years old in good health.

This CDR3 reads CASSPTSRNWNTEAFF. The CDR3 region has the DNA TGTGCCAGCAGCCCAACCAGCCGTAACTGGAACACTGAAGCTTTCTTT. The chain has TRBV28 and TRBJ1-1; D not certain. Germline lookup yields CDR1 MDHEN and CDR2 SYDVKM. The CDR3 consists of 16 residues. Trimming removed 6 bases at V and 1 base at J, with 18 bases between.